The subject of this entry is one T cell receptor beta chain. No antigen is known for it. Produced via immunoSEQ multiplex PCR; TCRdb's table is partial and in-frame only. The sample records tens of thousands of clones, around four fifths being singletons. The data are from a study of OX40 agonist ivuxolimab in advanced cancers. Study background: Patients were treated with intravenous ivuxolimab, dosed at 0.01 to 10 mg/kg and infused every 2 weeks. Enrolled patients in dose escalation had cancers that were hepatocellular carcinoma, melanoma, renal cell or head and neck cancer. The group had a mean age of approximately 60 years, ranged from about 20 to 80, and was around 86% male.

Findings and caveats of the study: No determination was made of the antigen specificity of the expanded peripheral T cells.

This CDR3 has 15 amino acids. V was trimmed by 2 bases and J by 4 bases, leaving 13 bases between them. The germline V gene encodes CDR1 MNHEY and CDR2 SVGAGI. The chain uses TRBV6-5 and TRBJ2-3, with D tentatively TRBD2 (6 bases). This specimen consisted of CD4+ or CD8+ T cells sorted from blood, obtained in a trial of the OX40 agonist ivuxolimab. This clonotype was obtained from an adult with an advanced solid tumor such as melanoma, head and neck, liver or kidney cancer. CDR3 DNA: TGTGCCAGCAGTTACGGTAACGGACTACCAGATACGCAGTATTTT. Residues: CASSYGNGLPDTQYF.